Described below is a single TCR beta chain sequence and its context. These data are taken from a study of graft-versus-host responses after intestinal transplantation. CDR1 is SEHNR and CDR2 is FQNEAQ in the germline V gene (reference sequence). The CDR3 is 15 residues long. V shed 2 bases and J 3 bases; nucleotides not matched to a gene: 5. Sequenced by immunoSEQ multiplex PCR; TCRdb stores in-frame clones only, minus some. The data contain roughly 23,000 clones, 90% of them seen just once; the ten biggest clones take up 2%. The sample consisted of PBMCs, taken around 40 days after intestinal transplant. The clonotype originates from a human patient who received an intestinal transplant, so some T cells may come from the graft donor. This sequence joins TRBV7-9 and TRBJ2-7, with TRBD1 matching 9 bases. CDR3 region: CASSLTTGGVYEQYF. The CDR3, as DNA: TGTGCCAGCAGCTTAACGACAGGGGGTGTCTACGAGCAGTACTTC.